This is a list of T cell receptor beta chains from one sample in a study of graft-versus-host responses after intestinal transplantation. Repertoires were generated with immunoSEQ multiplex PCR, while TCRdb's copy carries only in-frame clones and drops some. Of just over 95,000 clones listed, roughly nine tenths are singletons. Antigens for these TCRs are unknown. The input for sequencing was unstimulated CD4+ T cells sorted from spleen or lymph node cells, taken before intestinal transplant. These receptors were collected from a human donor who received an intestinal transplant. Both conserved end residues are part of each CDR3. The order of the fields is clone size, D gene, V gene, J gene, CDR3 DNA, CDR3 protein. D genes are given only for firm matches. Clone sizes are given selectively: once, few, many, or a class where the clone is expanded.

clone_size: .; d_call: .; v_call: TRBV10-3; j_call: TRBJ1-5; cdr3_nt: TGTGCCATCAGTGAGTCTTCGGGGGTGAATCAGCCCCAGCATTTT; cdr3_aa: CAISESSGVNQPQHF
clone_size: .; d_call: .; v_call: TRBV19; j_call: TRBJ1-5; cdr3_nt: TGTGCCAGTAGTGTTTTATTCGGGGTGAGGGATCAGCCCCAGCATTTT; cdr3_aa: CASSVLFGVRDQPQHF
clone_size: .; d_call: .; v_call: TRBV5-1; j_call: TRBJ2-1; cdr3_nt: TGCGCCAGCAGCGCGAATTGGGGCGAGCAGTTCTTC; cdr3_aa: CASSANWGEQFF
clone_size: .; d_call: .; v_call: TRBV9; j_call: TRBJ2-1; cdr3_nt: TGTGCCAGCAGCGCACATGCTAGGGGCTCCTACAATGAGCAGTTCTTC; cdr3_aa: CASSAHARGSYNEQFF
clone_size: .; d_call: .; v_call: TRBV10-3; j_call: TRBJ2-1; cdr3_nt: TGTGCCATCAGTGAGGGCAGGGCCGGAAATGAGCAGTTCTTC; cdr3_aa: CAISEGRAGNEQFF
clone_size: once; d_call: .; v_call: TRBV18; j_call: TRBJ2-7; cdr3_nt: TGTGCCAGCTCACCACCGGGACAAATCTCCTACGAGCAGTACTTC; cdr3_aa: CASSPPGQISYEQYF
clone_size: .; d_call: TRBD1; v_call: TRBV9; j_call: TRBJ2-7; cdr3_nt: TGTGCCAGCAGCGTCGGACAGGGATACTACGAGCAGTACTTC; cdr3_aa: CASSVGQGYYEQYF
clone_size: .; d_call: .; v_call: TRBV4-1; j_call: TRBJ1-4; cdr3_nt: TGCGCCAGCAGCCAGAGGACAGATGAAAAACTGTTTTTT; cdr3_aa: CASSQRTDEKLFF
clone_size: .; d_call: TRBD2; v_call: TRBV10-2; j_call: TRBJ2-7; cdr3_nt: TGCGCCAGCGAGTCGGGGAGGACTAGCGGGACCTACGAGCAGTACTTC; cdr3_aa: CASESGRTSGTYEQYF
clone_size: .; d_call: .; v_call: TRBV29-1; j_call: TRBJ1-1; cdr3_nt: TGCAGCGTTGATAGTATGAACACTGAAGCTTTCTTT; cdr3_aa: CSVDSMNTEAFF
clone_size: .; d_call: .; v_call: TRBV7-9; j_call: TRBJ1-4; cdr3_nt: TGTGCCAGCAGCTTTCTAGGAGGAGGGAATGAAAAACTGTTTTTT; cdr3_aa: CASSFLGGGNEKLFF
clone_size: .; d_call: TRBD1; v_call: TRBV2; j_call: TRBJ1-2; cdr3_nt: TGTGCCAGCAGTGAAAACAGGGGCTATGGCTACACCTTC; cdr3_aa: CASSENRGYGYTF
clone_size: .; d_call: TRBD1; v_call: TRBV6-6; j_call: TRBJ1-1; cdr3_nt: TGTGCCAGCAATACAGGGGGCCACCCTGAAGCTTTCTTT; cdr3_aa: CASNTGGHPEAFF
clone_size: .; d_call: TRBD1; v_call: TRBV29-1; j_call: TRBJ1-1; cdr3_nt: TGCAGCGTTGTGTACAGGGGGATGAGGACTGAAGCTTTCTTT; cdr3_aa: CSVVYRGMRTEAFF
clone_size: .; d_call: .; v_call: TRBV6-1; j_call: TRBJ1-5; cdr3_nt: TGTGCCGGCTACGGCAGGCCCCGCAATCAGCCCCAGCATTTT; cdr3_aa: CAGYGRPRNQPQHF
clone_size: .; d_call: .; v_call: TRBV7-2; j_call: TRBJ1-1; cdr3_nt: TGTGCCAGCAGCTTTTACCAGGGGAACACTGAAGCTTTCTTT; cdr3_aa: CASSFYQGNTEAFF
clone_size: .; d_call: TRBD1; v_call: TRBV28; j_call: TRBJ2-7; cdr3_nt: TGTGCCAGCAGTTTCACCCCGACAGGGGGTGAGCAGTACTTC; cdr3_aa: CASSFTPTGGEQYF
clone_size: few; d_call: TRBD1; v_call: TRBV6-1; j_call: TRBJ1-1; cdr3_nt: TGTGCCAGGCCGGGACAGGGGGCTGGCACTGAAGCTTTCTTT; cdr3_aa: CARPGQGAGTEAFF
clone_size: .; d_call: TRBD1; v_call: TRBV19; j_call: TRBJ2-5; cdr3_nt: TGTGCCAGTAGTATTGGGGACAGGGCCGTGGGGGAGACCCAGTACTTC; cdr3_aa: CASSIGDRAVGETQYF
clone_size: .; d_call: TRBD1; v_call: TRBV5-5; j_call: TRBJ2-1; cdr3_nt: TGTGCCAGCAGCCAGGGACAGCCCTACAATGAGCAGTTCTTC; cdr3_aa: CASSQGQPYNEQFF
clone_size: .; d_call: TRBD1; v_call: TRBV19; j_call: TRBJ2-2; cdr3_nt: TGTGCCAGTGGGGGGCAAGGACAGGGAATCGTCGGGGAGCTGTTTTTT; cdr3_aa: CASGGQGQGIVGELFF
clone_size: .; d_call: TRBD2; v_call: TRBV11-2; j_call: TRBJ2-2; cdr3_nt: TGTGCCACCTCAAGGCGCGGGGGGGCGGACACCGGGGAGCTGTTTTTT; cdr3_aa: CATSRRGGADTGELFF
clone_size: .; d_call: TRBD1; v_call: TRBV6-5; j_call: TRBJ1-5; cdr3_nt: TGTGCCAGCAGCTCAGGACAGGGTGGTCAGCCCCAGCATTTT; cdr3_aa: CASSSGQGGQPQHF